This T cell receptor (beta chain) is from a study of technical replicates of blood from a few donors. The CDR3 has 13 residues. The V gene lost 0 bases and the J gene lost 11 bases, with 13 bases spanning the gap. Germline V gene sequence: CDR1 MNHEY, CDR2 SVGAGI. Using immunoSEQ multiplex PCR, the repertoire was profiled, and TCRdb retains in-frame clones only, with some absent. The data show 70,000 or so clones, with 75% to 95% seen just once and less than 0.4% held by the top ten. The sequence was obtained from a human donor in good health. Some clones in this sample may be carry-over from other donors' samples. The chain links TRBV6-5 to TRBJ1-1; D is ambiguous. The specimen was T cells isolated from PBMCs. The CDR3 protein is CASSYSELGDAFF. CDR3 in DNA: TGTGCCAGCAGTTACTCGGAGCTGGGAGACGCTTTCTTT.